Below are 23 T cell receptor beta chains sequenced from a single sample in a study of regulatory T cells in long-lasting Graves disease. Relying on iRepertoire HTBI primers and Arm-PCR of CDR3 regions, the team built TCR beta libraries. A single record per CDR3 protein comes from TCRdb applying MiXCR to the multiplex PCR reads. The data hold some 300,000 distinct CDR3 sequences, with 20% to 25% observed a single time. Noted time point: persistent/refractory GD, antithyroid drugs over 5 years with positive TRAb. The TCR library was prepared using RNA isolated from PBMCs. Sequencing was performed on peripheral blood mononuclear cells (PBMCs), taken when the disease was refractory, from a patient treated with antithyroid drugs. Receptors originate from a female donor with Graves disease.

This clonotype was recorded a few times. The chain carries TRBV12-3 or TRBV12-4 and TRBJ2-7, with TRBD1 matching 7 bases. The CDR3 is made up of 13 amino acids. V was pared by 8 bases and J by 6 bases, with 10 bases of the junction left unmatched. The CDR3 DNA follows: TGTGCCAGCGAGGACAGGTTGGGGGCCGAGCAGTACTTC. Protein sequence: CASEDRLGAEQYF.

This chain connects TRBV27 to TRBJ2-6, with D unclear. Germline V gene lookup returns CDR1 MNHEY and CDR2 SMNVEV (reference sequence). The CDR3 sequence is 14 residues long. With 4 bases removed from V and 1 base from J, the gap between germline ends came to 5 bases. The CDR3 here is CASSWISGANVLTF. CDR3 nucleotide sequence: TGTGCCAGCAGTTGGATTTCTGGGGCCAACGTCCTGACTTTC.

In nucleotides, the CDR3 is TGCAGCGTTTCATACGAGACCCAGTACTTC. Translation gives CSVSYETQYF. The chain joins TRBV29-1 to TRBJ2-5, with D unresolved. V was shortened by 5 bases and J by 5 bases, with 6 bases between the two germline ends. CDR3 length equals 10 residues. Germline V CDR1 and CDR2: SQVTM, ANQGSEA.

This sequence joins TRBV5-1 and TRBJ1-5; 8 bases agree with TRBD1. The germline gives CDR1 SGHRS, CDR2 YFSETQ. After removal of 1 base from V and 4 bases from J, the junction contained 4 bases not matched to a gene. This CDR3 comprises 15 residues. The CDR3 DNA sequence: TGCGCCAGCAGCTTGTCAGGGGGCAGAAATCAGCCCCAGCATTTT. This encodes CASSLSGGRNQPQHF.

There are many counts of this clonotype. The genes are TRBV9 and TRBJ2-5, with D possibly matching TRBD1 (5 bases). V dropped 3 bases and J dropped 0 bases, with 15 bases sitting between them. Germline V CDR1 and CDR2: SGDLS, YYNGEE. The CDR3 runs to 16 residues. CDR3 sequence: CASSAQWGLYQETQYF. In nucleotides, the CDR3 is TGTGCCAGCAGCGCACAGTGGGGCTTATACCAAGAGACCCAGTACTTC. The full variable domain, completed using reference TRBV9 and TRBJ2-5, is DSGVTQTPKHLITATGQRVTLRCSPRSGDLSVYWYQQSLDQGLQFLIQYYNGEERAKGNILERFSAQQFPDLHSELNLSSLELGDSALYFCASSAQWGLYQETQYFGPGTRLLVL.

The sample holds many counts of this clonotype. The chain recombines TRBV11-2 with TRBJ2-2; D is possibly TRBD1 or TRBD2 (6 bases each). The CDR3 has 16 amino acids. Germline CDR1 SGHAT, CDR2 FQNNGV. Trimming took off 5 bases at V and 4 bases at J, with 17 bases between the two ends. CDR3 residues: CASSTGRMRITGELFF. CDR3 coding DNA: TGTGCCAGCAGCACAGGGAGGATGAGGATCACCGGGGAGCTGTTTTTT.

The V call is TRBV20-1, the J call TRBJ2-2, with D possibly being TRBD2 (5 bases). Trimming removed 5 bases from V and 7 bases from J, with 11 bases in between. CDR3 length equals 12 residues. Germline CDR1 is DFQATT and CDR2 is SNEGSKA (reference sequence). This CDR3 is CSAPGLGGELFF. In DNA, the CDR3 is TGCAGTGCTCCCGGACTGGGCGGGGAGCTGTTTTTT.

The gene calls are TRBV28 and TRBJ1-3; D gene ambiguous. CDR3 size: 13 residues. The germline V and J ends were trimmed by 8 bases and 4 bases, with 12 bases remaining between them. The V gene's germline CDR1 is MDHEN and CDR2 SYDVKM. The CDR3 DNA follows: TGTGCCAGCGTACTTGGTCGGGGAAACACCATATATTTT. Protein product: CASVLGRGNTIYF.

In its sample, this clonotype was seen a few times. The CDR3 is CASSRTGTGEQFF. CDR3 DNA sequence: TGTGCCAGCTCACGGACAGGGACCGGTGAGCAGTTCTTC. This chain joins TRBV12-3 or TRBV12-4 and TRBJ2-1, with TRBD1 matching over 8 bases. V gave up 8 bases and J gave up 9 bases; unmatched junction bases: 9. CDR3 length: 13 amino acids.

This rearrangement joins TRBV5-1 to TRBJ2-7, with 9 bases matching TRBD2. Germline V gene data show CDR1 as SGHRS and CDR2 as YFSETQ. The CDR3 consists of 17 residues. J lost 2 bases, V lost 0 bases, and 9 bases had no gene match. The CDR3 loop reads CASSLVNKTSGAYEQYF. The CDR3 DNA is TGCGCCAGCAGCTTGGTTAATAAGACTAGCGGAGCCTACGAGCAGTACTTC.

This clonotype was seen only a few times. The chain carries TRBV10-3 and TRBJ2-2; 8 bases are a match to TRBD2. Germline loops: CDR1 ENHRY, CDR2 SYGVKD. The V and J ends lost 6 bases and 3 bases, in that order; junction bases with no gene match: 0. This CDR3 contains 13 residues. The chain's CDR3 is CAIRREDTGELFF. The CDR3 region has the DNA TGTGCCATCAGGCGGGAGGACACCGGGGAGCTGTTTTTT.

This clonotype has just a few counts. V gene TRBV5-1 combines with J gene TRBJ2-1; TRBD2 matches at 10 bases. Germline CDR1 SGHRS, CDR2 YFSETQ. J lost 6 bases, V lost 5 bases, and 11 bases had no gene match. The CDR3 runs to 16 residues. The CDR3 DNA is TGCGCCAGCAGTAGTGAACCGGGACTAGCGATCAATGAGCAGTTCTTC. This encodes CASSSEPGLAINEQFF. The whole variable domain, remainder taken from reference TRBV5-1 and TRBJ2-1, is KAGVTQTPRYLIKTRGQQVTLSCSPISGHRSVSWYQQTPGQGLQFLFEYFSETQRNKGNFPGRFSGRQFSNSRSEMNVSTLELGDSALYLCASSSEPGLAINEQFFGPGTRLTVL.

About this clonotype: A single base separates this from a much larger clone, so it may be a read error. The CDR3 end shows no conserved phenylalanine or tryptophan, and so a read error is likely. The chain links TRBV27 to TRBJ2-7; D might be TRBD1 or TRBD2, each matching 5 bases. The CDR3 is made up of 15 amino acids. Per the germline V gene, CDR1 is MNHEY and CDR2 is SMNVEV (reference sequence). V was pared by 5 bases and J by 2 bases, with 16 bases between. CDR3 region: CASSPGTLTTYEQYY. The CDR3 DNA follows: TGTGCCAGCAGTCCCGGGACCTTGACAACCTACGAGCAGTACTAC.

The sample holds many counts of this clonotype. The genes are TRBV11-2 and TRBJ1-1; no firm D call. Looked up from germline, CDR1 is SGHAT and CDR2 is FQNNGV. There are 15 residues in the CDR3. Between the trimmed V and J ends, which lost 1 base and 0 bases, there was a span of 9 bases. This CDR3 is CASSLGRVMNTEAFF. The CDR3 DNA reads TGTGCCAGCAGCTTAGGGAGGGTCATGAACACTGAAGCTTTCTTT.

This clonotype was observed many times. Sequence at one end of the junction differs from germline and may be a read error. This chain's CDR3 is CATSPGQGTYHETQYF. CDR3 nucleotides: TGTGCCACCTCTCCAGGACAGGGAACGTACCATGAGACCCAGTACTTC. V is TRBV24-1 and J is TRBJ2-5; 8 positions agree with TRBD1. The V gene's germline CDR1 is KGHDR and CDR2 SFDVKD. The CDR3 is 16 amino acids.

This clonotype was detected only a few times. V is TRBV7-6 and J is TRBJ2-7; 7 bases align to TRBD2. Germline CDR1 reads SGHVS; CDR2 reads FNYEAQ. The CDR3 length is 14 residues. The ends lost 2 bases at V and 2 bases at J; junction bases unmatched: 3. The CDR3 region has the DNA TGTGCCAGCAGCTTACTAGCGGAGCCCTACGAGCAGTACTTC. Encoded protein: CASSLLAEPYEQYF.

The chain has TRBV11-2 and TRBJ2-5; D is unresolved. The J call is doubtful: the DNA matches TRBJ2-1 better. Germline V CDR1 and CDR2: SGHAT, FQNNGV. This CDR3 region has 12 residues. The CDR3 DNA reads as TGTGCCAGCAGCTTGAGGATGAATGAGCAGTTCTTC. This encodes CASSLRMNEQFF.

This clonotype came up many times. The chain uses TRBV19 and TRBJ2-7; 8 bases match TRBD1. CDR1 LNHDA and CDR2 SQIVND come from the germline V gene (reference sequence). Trimming at V came to 5 bases and at J to 2 bases, leaving 5 bases not matched to a gene. The CDR3 is made up of 14 amino acids. The CDR3 sequence: CASSDRDRTYEQYF. The CDR3 DNA follows: TGTGCCAGTAGTGACCGGGACAGGACCTACGAGCAGTACTTC.

This clonotype was counted ten times or more. This chain connects TRBV7-2 to TRBJ2-7; TRBD2 might be the D (5 bases). The CDR3 has 13 residues. Per the germline V gene, CDR1 is SGHTA and CDR2 is FQGNSA. V shed 6 bases and J shed 1 base, with 10 bases lying between them. CDR3: CASRGRGSYEQYF. The CDR3 DNA reads TGTGCCAGCAGAGGACGGGGATCCTACGAGCAGTACTTC. The whole variable domain, remainder taken from reference TRBV7-2 and TRBJ2-7, is GAGVSQSPSNKVTEKGKDVELRCDPISGHTALYWYRQSLGQGLEFLIYFQGNSAPDKSGLPSDRFSAERTGGSVSTLTIQRTQQEDSAVYLCASRGRGSYEQYFGPGTRLTVT.

The genes are TRBV7-9 and TRBJ2-7; 7 bases map to TRBD2. V lost 0 bases and J lost 1; bases outside the gene matches: 6. The CDR3 is 16 amino acids. Per germline, CDR1 SEHNR and CDR2 FQNEAQ (reference sequence). DNA for the CDR3: TGTGCCAGCAGCTTAGCCCGTGGGGGGGGTTCCTACGAGCAGTACTTC. Translated: CASSLARGGGSYEQYF. Complete variable domain (other parts from reference TRBV7-9 and TRBJ2-7): DTGVSQNPRHKITKRGQNVTFRCDPISEHNRLYWYRQTLGQGPEFLTYFQNEAQLEKSRLLSDRFSAERPKGSFSTLEIQRTEQGDSAMYLCASSLARGGGSYEQYFGPGTRLTVT.

The table lists this clonotype with a few counts. The chain carries TRBV28 and TRBJ2-3; maybe TRBD1 (6 bases). From germline, CDR1 is MDHEN and CDR2 SYDVKM. V was shortened by 7 bases and J by 0 bases, with 17 bases between the two germline ends. The CDR3 consists of 16 residues. The DNA for the CDR3 is TGTGCCAGCACCCCCTTTAGGACAGCGAGCACAGATACGCAGTATTTT. This sequence encodes CASTPFRTASTDTQYF.

As for this clonotype: A much larger clone lies one base from this, so it may be a read error. The chain combines TRBV28 with TRBJ1-2; tentatively, D is TRBD1 (6 bases). This CDR3 spans 14 amino acids. CDR1 and CDR2 (germline): MDHEN, SYDVKM. The CDR3 loop is CAGSSSGDILGYTF. The DNA of the CDR3 is TGTGCCGGCAGTTCTAGCGGGGACATATTAGGCTACACCTTC.

This clonotype was recorded many times. The chain carries TRBV6-5 and TRBJ2-7; maybe TRBD1 (6 bases). Germline V gives CDR1 MNHEY, CDR2 SVGAGI. The CDR3 runs 15 residues. Trimming shortened V by 2 bases and J by 2 bases, and 13 bases separated the two germline ends. CDR3 nucleotide sequence: TGTGCCAGCAGTTACGCACCAGGGGAAGCCTACGAGCAGTACTTC. Its protein is CASSYAPGEAYEQYF.